Listed here are 10 T cell receptor beta chains from one sample, sequenced in a study of identical twins. TCRdb called the 5' RACE reads again in MiXCR, with one record for every CDR3 protein. This table holds about 1.7 million distinct CDR3 sequences, 32% found once. Sequenced: cord blood. The receptors stem from a newborn girl in good health.

The genes are TRBV28 and TRBJ2-5; 9 bases fit TRBD2. CDR1 MDHEN and CDR2 SYDVKM come from the germline V gene. After removal of 6 bases from V and 1 base from J, the junction contained 6 bases not matched to a gene. The CDR3 runs to 15 residues. The CDR3 loop reads CASRLAGDGQETQYF. In nucleotides, the CDR3 is TGTGCCAGCAGATTAGCGGGAGACGGCCAAGAGACCCAGTACTTC.

This chain connects TRBV20-1 to TRBJ1-4; 7 bases align to TRBD1. Losses at the gene ends were 3 bases for V and 6 bases for J; bases not matched to a gene: 7. The germline V gene encodes CDR1 DFQATT and CDR2 SNEGSKA (reference sequence). The CDR3 is 14 residues long. CDR3 region: CSASPGQLYEKLFF. DNA of the CDR3: TGCAGTGCTAGTCCGGGACAGCTGTATGAAAAACTGTTTTTT.

This clonotype was picked up many times. Relative to the germline gene, one junction end is altered; a read error may explain this. This rearrangement joins TRBV3-1 to TRBJ2-7; 9 bases are shared with TRBD1. Germline CDR1 LGHDT, CDR2 YNNKEL (reference sequence). CDR3 length: 14 amino acids. CDR3 in DNA: TGTGCCAGCAGACAAGCGGGACAGGGTAACGAGCAGTACTTC. Translation gives CASRQAGQGNEQYF.

This clonotype has at least ten counts. This sequence joins TRBV9 and TRBJ2-1; D possibly corresponds to TRBD2 (6 bases). The V and J ends lost 2 bases and 1 base respectively, with 22 bases between them. The CDR3 contains 19 residues. In germline, CDR1 is SGDLS, CDR2 YYNGEE. The CDR3 loop is CASSVSLSGYRGSYNEQFF. The CDR3 DNA is TGTGCCAGCAGCGTTTCTCTAAGCGGGTACCGGGGGTCCTACAATGAGCAGTTCTTC.

In this sample, this clonotype turned up once. J is TRBJ2-1 and V is TRBV20-1, with 7 bases lining up with TRBD2. After removal of 1 base from V and 3 bases from J, the junction contained 12 bases not matched to a gene. CDR1 and CDR2 from the germline V gene are DFQATT and SNEGSKA (reference sequence). The CDR3 runs to 17 residues. The CDR3 region is CSARVGPRLAVYNEQFF. The CDR3 DNA reads as TGCAGTGCTAGAGTCGGACCGCGGCTAGCGGTCTACAATGAGCAGTTCTTC.

This chain uses TRBV30 with TRBJ2-2, with D perhaps matching TRBD2 (6 bases). The CDR3 has 15 residues. The V end was cut by 0 bases, the J end by 8 bases, with 16 bases between. In germline, CDR1 is GTSNPN, CDR2 SVGIG (reference sequence). In DNA form, the CDR3 reads TGTGCCTGGAGTGTATTAGGTCTAGGGAGGGGGGAGCTGTTTTTT. Protein: CAWSVLGLGRGELFF.

The table lists this clonotype with a count of one. A much bigger clone sits one base away, suggesting this may be a read error. The chain links TRBV29-1 to TRBJ2-7; no reliable D call. This CDR3 is 12 amino acids long. Trimming pared 1 base from V and 7 bases from J, leaving 11 bases between. CDR1 is SQVTM, CDR2 ANQGSEA, per germline. Written as DNA, the CDR3 is TGCAGCGTTGAAGTGAGCCACGGTGAGCAGTACTTC. It yields the protein CSVEVSHGEQYF.

This clonotype was observed a few times. This chain uses TRBV4-2 with TRBJ2-7; 8 bases match TRBD1. CDR1 and CDR2 from the germline V gene are LGHNA and YNFKEQ. The CDR3 length is 15 residues. V was clipped by 5 bases and J by 0 bases; unmatched bases: 6. The CDR3 DNA follows: TGTGCCAGCAGCAAGGGACAGGAATTCTCCTACGAGCAGTACTTC. It translates to CASSKGQEFSYEQYF.

This clonotype occurred a few times. The chain has TRBV3-1 and TRBJ2-3, with D possibly TRBD2 on 6 matching bases. The CDR3 spans 15 residues. The V gene's germline CDR1 is LGHDT and CDR2 YNNKEL (reference sequence). V was shortened by 4 bases and J by 5 bases, with 16 bases between the two germline ends. In DNA, the CDR3 is TGTGCCAGCAGCCCTACCAGCGGGTGGGTAGATACGCAGTATTTT. Translating it yields CASSPTSGWVDTQYF.

The chain recombines TRBV28 with TRBJ1-1, with a tentative D call TRBD1 (5 bases). The V gene's germline CDR1 is MDHEN and CDR2 SYDVKM. CDR3 length: 14 amino acids. The germline V and J ends were trimmed by 6 bases and 1 base, with 12 bases remaining between them. CDR3 region: CASSTGRRNTEAFF. The CDR3 DNA follows: TGTGCCAGCAGCACGGGACGTCGGAACACTGAAGCTTTCTTT.